These T cell receptor beta chains were read from a single sample in a study of blood T cell repertoires in COVID-19. Clones were sequenced by immunoSEQ multiplex PCR, and TCRdb holds only the in-frame ones, with some missing. The table lists about 150,000 clones, approximately 80% of them singletons. The specimen sequenced was peripheral blood. Receptor source: a human donor in a cohort sampled during active COVID-19. Both conserved end residues are part of each CDR3. The order of the fields is V gene, J gene, clone size, D gene, CDR3 protein, CDR3 DNA. The D gene is left open where the match is weak. Only some rows state a clone size, as once, few, many or a class for expanded clones.

V: TRBV7-2
J: TRBJ2-1
size: once
D: TRBD1
CDR3: CASSPTGKNEQFF
DNA: TGTGCCAGCAGCCCGACAGGGAAGAATGAGCAGTTCTTC

V: TRBV4-2
J: TRBJ2-1
size: NA
D: NA
CDR3: CASSPGAKWDSYNEQFF
DNA: TGTGCCAGCAGCCCTGGGGCTAAGTGGGATAGCTACAATGAGCAGTTCTTC

V: TRBV3-1/TRBV3-2
J: TRBJ1-6
size: NA
D: TRBD1
CDR3: CASSQARGTGDSSPLHF
DNA: TGTGCCAGCAGCCAAGCAAGAGGGACAGGGGATAGTTCACCCCTCCACTTT

V: TRBV20-1
J: TRBJ1-2
size: NA
D: TRBD1
CDR3: CSAADTGENTF
DNA: TGCAGTGCCGCCGACACAGGGGAAAACACCTTC

V: TRBV25-1
J: TRBJ2-1
size: NA
D: TRBD2
CDR3: CASRGGNLAYNEQFF
DNA: TGTGCCAGCAGGGGAGGGAATCTGGCCTACAATGAGCAGTTCTTC

V: TRBV6-5
J: TRBJ1-4
size: NA
D: NA
CDR3: CASRLREGEEKLFF
DNA: TGTGCCAGCAGACTCAGGGAAGGGGAAGAAAAACTGTTTTTT

V: TRBV12-3/TRBV12-4
J: TRBJ2-5
size: NA
D: TRBD1
CDR3: CASSQGAQETQYF
DNA: TGTGCCAGCAGCCAGGGGGCCCAAGAGACCCAGTACTTC

V: TRBV2
J: TRBJ1-2
size: NA
D: NA
CDR3: CASIPIMTSEYGYTF
DNA: TGTGCCAGCATTCCCATTATGACCAGCGAGTATGGCTACACCTTC

V: TRBV25-1
J: TRBJ2-1
size: once
D: TRBD2
CDR3: CASSGRTSARNEQFF
DNA: TGTGCCAGCAGTGGACGGACTAGCGCGCGCAATGAGCAGTTCTTC

V: TRBV29-1
J: TRBJ2-5
size: NA
D: NA
CDR3: CSVGRGQETQYF
DNA: TGCAGCGTTGGTCGGGGGCAAGAGACCCAGTACTTC